The rows below give T cell receptor beta chains drawn from one sample of a study of T cells after yellow fever vaccination. TCRdb redid the calling of the 5' RACE reads with MiXCR, one entry per CDR3 protein. The sample contains about 310,000 distinct CDR3 sequences, roughly 4% of which appear only once. The specimen was PBMCs, collected on the day of the yellow fever booster vaccination. The receptors were sampled from a young man who received the YFV17D yellow fever vaccine. Both conserved end residues are trimmed from each CDR3. Each record gives: D gene, V gene, J gene, clone size, CDR3 protein. A D gene is named only where the DNA matches it firmly. Size values are once, few and many counts, or a class for expanded clones, and some rows have none.

d_call: TRBD1
v_call: TRBV7-9
j_call: TRBJ2-1
clone_size: few
cdr3_aa: ASSPRDREGF

d_call: TRBD2
v_call: TRBV5-4
j_call: TRBJ2-1
clone_size: few
cdr3_aa: ASSPPTSGGADEQF

d_call: -
v_call: TRBV4-1
j_call: TRBJ1-5
clone_size: many
cdr3_aa: ASSQASLDRSNQPQH

d_call: TRBD1
v_call: TRBV7-2
j_call: TRBJ1-5
clone_size: many
cdr3_aa: ASSDDRGNVGNQPQH

d_call: TRBD1
v_call: TRBV7-9
j_call: TRBJ1-2
clone_size: -
cdr3_aa: ASSLEFGQDQTTNYGYT

d_call: TRBD2
v_call: TRBV4-2
j_call: TRBJ2-1
clone_size: many
cdr3_aa: ASSLDGTTSYNEQF

d_call: TRBD2
v_call: TRBV4-2
j_call: TRBJ2-3
clone_size: many
cdr3_aa: ASSQDRSGGAGTQY

d_call: TRBD2
v_call: TRBV7-2
j_call: TRBJ2-3
clone_size: many
cdr3_aa: ASSLMAGGPLTADTQY

d_call: TRBD1
v_call: TRBV5-1
j_call: TRBJ2-1
clone_size: -
cdr3_aa: ASSLAGTGLLSSYNEQF

d_call: -
v_call: TRBV29-1
j_call: TRBJ2-1
clone_size: many
cdr3_aa: SVLPTSGGRDEQF

d_call: TRBD2
v_call: TRBV5-1
j_call: TRBJ2-5
clone_size: -
cdr3_aa: ASTLGTTKQETQY

d_call: TRBD1
v_call: TRBV12-3/TRBV12-4
j_call: TRBJ1-1
clone_size: -
cdr3_aa: VSSLVPGGTEAF

d_call: -
v_call: TRBV29-1
j_call: TRBJ1-3
clone_size: many
cdr3_aa: SVEVPREGLSGNTIY

d_call: -
v_call: TRBV5-4
j_call: TRBJ2-1
clone_size: -
cdr3_aa: ASSPISLVGNEQF

d_call: -
v_call: TRBV19
j_call: TRBJ2-2
clone_size: -
cdr3_aa: ASSMGAGGELF

d_call: -
v_call: TRBV11-2
j_call: TRBJ2-5
clone_size: many
cdr3_aa: ASSPTRAETQY

d_call: -
v_call: TRBV4-3
j_call: TRBJ1-1
clone_size: many
cdr3_aa: ASSQGGGSLNTEAF

d_call: TRBD2
v_call: TRBV9
j_call: TRBJ2-3
clone_size: many
cdr3_aa: ASSAFGGGDTQY

d_call: TRBD1
v_call: TRBV20-1
j_call: TRBJ2-7
clone_size: many
cdr3_aa: SARGDRDSSYEQY

d_call: TRBD1
v_call: TRBV5-4
j_call: TRBJ1-1
clone_size: -
cdr3_aa: ASSQWTGVTEAF

d_call: TRBD1
v_call: TRBV7-7
j_call: TRBJ2-3
clone_size: few
cdr3_aa: ASSLDRSGDTQY

d_call: -
v_call: TRBV30
j_call: TRBJ2-6
clone_size: few
cdr3_aa: AFAGTSGANVLT

d_call: TRBD1
v_call: TRBV5-8
j_call: TRBJ1-6
clone_size: many
cdr3_aa: ASSLDRGPPLH

d_call: TRBD1
v_call: TRBV19
j_call: TRBJ1-5
clone_size: -
cdr3_aa: ASYRGGNQPQH

d_call: TRBD1
v_call: TRBV5-1
j_call: TRBJ1-6
clone_size: -
cdr3_aa: ASRSTGGYNSPLH

d_call: -
v_call: TRBV7-2
j_call: TRBJ2-3
clone_size: -
cdr3_aa: ASSPWGSTDTQY

d_call: TRBD2
v_call: TRBV5-1
j_call: TRBJ2-2
clone_size: many
cdr3_aa: ASSAGLGYTGELF

d_call: TRBD1
v_call: TRBV4-2
j_call: TRBJ1-3
clone_size: -
cdr3_aa: ASSQDPGQSSGNTIY

d_call: TRBD2
v_call: TRBV3-1
j_call: TRBJ2-1
clone_size: few
cdr3_aa: ASSLRLAGGLYNEQF

d_call: -
v_call: TRBV5-1
j_call: TRBJ2-3
clone_size: -
cdr3_aa: ASSDESGGRTQY

d_call: -
v_call: TRBV10-2
j_call: TRBJ2-3
clone_size: many
cdr3_aa: ASSESSDTQY

d_call: TRBD1
v_call: TRBV20-1
j_call: TRBJ2-7
clone_size: many
cdr3_aa: SAKSDRGLYEQY

d_call: -
v_call: TRBV4-1
j_call: TRBJ2-3
clone_size: -
cdr3_aa: ASSQERVSSQY

d_call: -
v_call: TRBV2
j_call: TRBJ2-2
clone_size: few
cdr3_aa: ATIRRPGIGELF

d_call: -
v_call: TRBV7-2
j_call: TRBJ1-1
clone_size: -
cdr3_aa: ASSTPRGGETEAF